This T cell receptor beta chain was identified during a study of human T cells and chemical hapten exposure. The CDR3 is 13 residues long. V dropped 3 bases and J dropped 8 bases, with 10 bases sitting between them. CDR1 and CDR2 (germline): KGHSH, LQKENI. Time point in this sample: healthy volunteer bleed at 6 weeks. Unfractionated whole blood yielded the extracted total RNA. Per the authors' pipeline: Samples had a median of around 91,000 TCRs, ranging roughly 20,000 to 750,000. TCRdb called the RACE reads again in MiXCR, with one record for every CDR3 protein. These V and J calls rely on TCRdb rather than the paper's analysis. Seen here are under 50,000 distinct CDR3 sequences, about 3.7% observed once, and the top ten hold 5.6%.

The source of this sequence is a human donor in good health. Some clones in this sample may be carry-over from other donors' samples. The sequenced material came from whole blood. The chain combines TRBV18 with TRBJ1-4; unclear D gene. This chain's CDR3 is CASSPGVGEKLFF. Here the CDR3 DNA reads TGTGCCAGCTCACCCGGGGTAGGAGAAAAACTGTTTTTT.